This T cell receptor beta chain was sequenced in a study of blood T cells in healthy people across ages. Then a second PCR, running roughly 6 to 12 cycles, was carried out with a sample-barcoded 5' primer and a J-beta primer mix. TCRdb recomputed calls from the 5' RACE reads with MiXCR, one row per CDR3 protein. The sample lists more than 650,000 distinct CDR3 sequences; roughly 50% were seen once. This clonotype was counted between two and nine times. The clonotype comes from a man aged 80 or over in good health. Sequenced sample: blood.

The CDR3 region has the DNA TGTGCCAGCAGTTACAGGGACAGGGGTAACTACGAGCAGTACTTC. Protein: CASSYRDRGNYEQYF. The chain uses TRBV6-5 and TRBJ2-7; 10 bases fit TRBD1. CDR3 length equals 15 residues. V trimming: 2 bases; J trimming: 3 bases; junction bases outside the gene matches: 4. Germline lookup yields CDR1 MNHEY and CDR2 SVGAGI.